Listed here are 5 T cell receptor beta chains from one sample, sequenced in a study of cytomegalovirus exposure and HLA in healthy donors. PCR used 60 Vbeta primers and 13 Jbeta primers. Here immunoSEQ multiplex PCR was the method, and the copy in TCRdb shows in-frame clones only, minus some. Counted here are 200,000 or so clones, about 88% occurring once; the ten biggest clones make up 0.2% to 0.3%. Sequencing was done on a sample of PBMCs. The receptors derive from a girl under three years old in good health and CMV-seronegative.

The chain combines TRBV7-3 with TRBJ2-2; TRBD1 agrees at 8 bases. The ends lost 3 bases at V and 5 bases at J; junction bases unmatched: 8. CDR1 is SGHTA and CDR2 is FQGTGA in the germline V gene. The CDR3 contains 16 residues. This CDR3 is CASSFRTGLETGELFF. The CDR3 coding sequence is TGTGCCAGCAGCTTTCGGACAGGGTTGGAAACCGGGGAGCTGTTTTTT.

This clone came up a few times. This chain links TRBV4-1 with TRBJ2-1; TRBD2 matches 8 bases. Germline trimming cut 1 base from V and 0 bases from J; bases unmatched to any gene: 5. The CDR3 contains 17 residues. Germline CDR1 is MGHRA and CDR2 is YSYEKL. The CDR3 is CASSQAGGGSSYNEQFF. Written as DNA, the CDR3 is TGCGCCAGCAGCCAAGCTGGCGGGGGGAGCTCCTACAATGAGCAGTTCTTC.

V is TRBV7-2 and J is TRBJ1-5; TRBD1 matches 7 bases. The CDR3 contains 13 residues. Unmatched junction bases numbered 5, after V lost 6 bases and J lost 6 bases. CDR1 and CDR2 (germline): SGHTA, FQGNSA. This CDR3 reads CASSGQEGQPQHF. The CDR3 region has the DNA TGTGCCAGCAGTGGACAGGAGGGTCAGCCCCAGCATTTT.

This clone was seen only a few times. The chain employs TRBV4-3 and TRBJ1-1; D gene unclear. V was pared by 0 bases and J by 3 bases, with 11 bases between. The CDR3 runs to 15 residues. Germline-derived CDR1 and CDR2 are LGHNA and YSLEER. The CDR3 bases are TGCGCCAGCAGCCAAGAATGGGCGTCTCACACTGAAGCTTTCTTT. Protein sequence: CASSQEWASHTEAFF.

The chain links TRBV9 to TRBJ2-2; D perhaps matches TRBD1 (5 bases). Trimming removed 3 bases at V and 5 bases at J, with 17 bases between. Germline assignment: CDR1 SGDLS and CDR2 YYNGEE. This CDR3 is 16 amino acids long. The DNA of the CDR3 is TGTGCCAGCAGCGCGTTGGTTGCAGGGAAAACCGGGGAGCTGTTTTTT. Protein sequence: CASSALVAGKTGELFF.